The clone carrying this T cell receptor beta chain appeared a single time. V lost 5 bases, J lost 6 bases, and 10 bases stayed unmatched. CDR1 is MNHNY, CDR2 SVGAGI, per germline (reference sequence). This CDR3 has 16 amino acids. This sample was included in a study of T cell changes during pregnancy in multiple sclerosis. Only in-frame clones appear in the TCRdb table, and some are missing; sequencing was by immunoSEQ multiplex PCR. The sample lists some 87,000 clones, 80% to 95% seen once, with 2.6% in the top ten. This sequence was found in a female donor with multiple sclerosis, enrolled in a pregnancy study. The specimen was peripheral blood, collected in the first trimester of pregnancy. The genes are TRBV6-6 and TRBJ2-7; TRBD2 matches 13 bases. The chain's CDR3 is CASSTRTSGSRGEQYF. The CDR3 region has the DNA TGTGCCAGCAGTACCCGGACTAGCGGGAGTCGGGGCGAGCAGTACTTC.